This TCR beta chain was sequenced during a study of control samples from healthy donors and cancer patients. This clone was detected a few times. Measured with immunoSEQ multiplex PCR; TCRdb has only the in-frame clones, and not every one. The repertoire holds roughly 120,000 clones, with 90% as singletons. Material: blood. This TCR derives from a human donor in good health. The donor label of this sample is uncertain.

The CDR3 DNA reads TGTGCCAGCAACGTCCAGGGGCCGAACACTGAAGCTTTCTTT. This codes for CASNVQGPNTEAFF. J is TRBJ1-1 and V is TRBV27, with D tentatively TRBD1 (6 bases). This CDR3 has 14 amino acids. In germline, CDR1 is MNHEY, CDR2 SMNVEV (reference sequence). Trimming pared 7 bases from V and 1 base from J, leaving 13 bases between.